Described below is a single TCR beta chain sequence and its context. Its matching antigen is unknown. TCRdb keeps only in-frame clones here, not all; method: immunoSEQ multiplex PCR. The data show more than 75,000 clones, approximately 85% seen once. Trimming took off 2 bases at V and 4 bases at J, with 11 bases between the two ends. The CDR3 consists of 14 residues. Germline CDR1 reads LNHDA; CDR2 reads SQIVND (reference sequence). The data belong to a study of OX40 agonist ivuxolimab in advanced cancers. Study-level findings and limits: Dosing at 0.1 to 3.0 mg/kg was accompanied by clonal expansion of CD4+ and CD8+ blood T cells by week 6. Near-lowest levels of clonal expansion characterized partial responders at 0.1-3.0 mg/kg. Low normalized T-cell clonal expansion also characterized some of the nonresponders.

Systemic immunosuppression or autoimmune disease history was grounds to exclude patients. The specimen comprised CD4+ or CD8+ T cells sorted from blood, sampled in a trial of the OX40 agonist ivuxolimab. The rearrangement uses TRBV19 and TRBJ1-1; the D gene is possibly TRBD1 (5 bases). This sequence originates from an adult with an advanced solid tumor such as melanoma, head and neck, liver or kidney cancer. DNA of the CDR3: TGTGCCAGTAGTATAAGGGACTCCCTCACTGAAGCTTTCTTT. It is translated as CASSIRDSLTEAFF.